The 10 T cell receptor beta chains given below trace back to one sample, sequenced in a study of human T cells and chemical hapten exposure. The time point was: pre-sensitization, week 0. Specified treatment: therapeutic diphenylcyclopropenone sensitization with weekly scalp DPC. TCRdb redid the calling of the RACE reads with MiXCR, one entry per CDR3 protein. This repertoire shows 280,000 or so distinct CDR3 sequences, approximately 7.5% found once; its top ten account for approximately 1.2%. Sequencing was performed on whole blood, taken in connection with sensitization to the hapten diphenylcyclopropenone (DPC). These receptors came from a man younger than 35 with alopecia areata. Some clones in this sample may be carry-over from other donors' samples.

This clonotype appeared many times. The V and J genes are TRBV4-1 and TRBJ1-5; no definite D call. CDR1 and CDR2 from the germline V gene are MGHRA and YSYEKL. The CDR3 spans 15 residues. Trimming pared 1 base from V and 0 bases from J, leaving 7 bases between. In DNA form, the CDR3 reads TGCGCCAGCAGCCAAGGGCCCTATAGCAATCAGCCCCAGCATTTT. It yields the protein CASSQGPYSNQPQHF.

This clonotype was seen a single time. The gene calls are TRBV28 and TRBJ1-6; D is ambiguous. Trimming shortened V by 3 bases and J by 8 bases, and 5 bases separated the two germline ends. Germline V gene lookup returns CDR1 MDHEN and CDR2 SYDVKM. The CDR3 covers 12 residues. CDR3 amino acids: CASSLLDSPLHF. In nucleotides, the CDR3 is TGTGCCAGCAGTTTGCTGGATTCACCCCTCCACTTT.

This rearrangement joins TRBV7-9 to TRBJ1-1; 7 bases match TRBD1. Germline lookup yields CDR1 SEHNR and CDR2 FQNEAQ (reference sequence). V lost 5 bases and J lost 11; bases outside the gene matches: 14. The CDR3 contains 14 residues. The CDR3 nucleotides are TGTGCCAGCAGCCGAGGGACAGACGGGGGTAAGGCTTTCTTT. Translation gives CASSRGTDGGKAFF.

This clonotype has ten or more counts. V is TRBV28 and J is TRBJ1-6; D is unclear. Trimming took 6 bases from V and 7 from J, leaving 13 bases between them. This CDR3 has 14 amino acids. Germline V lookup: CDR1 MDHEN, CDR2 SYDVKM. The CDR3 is CASRSGRRNSPLHF. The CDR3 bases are TGTGCCAGCAGATCGGGCCGGCGGAATTCACCCCTCCACTTT.

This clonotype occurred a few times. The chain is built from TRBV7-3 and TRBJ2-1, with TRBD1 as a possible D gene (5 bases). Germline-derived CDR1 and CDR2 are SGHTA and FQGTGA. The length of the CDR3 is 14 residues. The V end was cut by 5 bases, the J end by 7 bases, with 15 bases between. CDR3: CASSLPQEGNEQFF. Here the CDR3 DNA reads TGTGCCAGCAGCCTACCACAGGAAGGGAATGAGCAGTTCTTC.

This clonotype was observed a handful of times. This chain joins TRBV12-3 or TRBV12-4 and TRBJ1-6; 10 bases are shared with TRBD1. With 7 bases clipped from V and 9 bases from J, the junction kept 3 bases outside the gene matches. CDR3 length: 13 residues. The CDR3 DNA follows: TGTGCCAGCATGGGGACAGGGGTTTCACCCCTCCACTTT. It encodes CASMGTGVSPLHF.

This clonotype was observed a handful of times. This CDR3 is CASSLRGRSYEQYF. CDR3 sequence (DNA): TGTGCCAGCAGCCTCAGGGGAAGGTCCTACGAGCAGTACTTC. The chain couples TRBV28 to TRBJ2-7, with D possibly being TRBD1 (6 bases). Germline assignment: CDR1 MDHEN and CDR2 SYDVKM. The CDR3 totals 14 residues. Trimming left V 6 bases short and J 1 base short, with 13 bases between.

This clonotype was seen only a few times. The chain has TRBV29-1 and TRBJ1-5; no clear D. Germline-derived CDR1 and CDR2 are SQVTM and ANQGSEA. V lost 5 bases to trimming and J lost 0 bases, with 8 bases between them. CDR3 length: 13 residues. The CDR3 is CSVQNISNQPQHF. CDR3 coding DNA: TGCAGCGTTCAGAACATTAGCAATCAGCCCCAGCATTTT.

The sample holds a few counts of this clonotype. The CDR3 sequence: CASSFGRGGRAGELFF. Here the CDR3 DNA reads TGTGCCAGCAGCTTCGGCCGGGGGGGCCGGGCCGGGGAGCTGTTTTTT. This chain joins TRBV11-2 and TRBJ2-2; 8 bases match TRBD2. Looked up from germline, CDR1 is SGHAT and CDR2 is FQNNGV. The CDR3 covers 16 residues. V shed 3 bases, J shed 6 bases, and the junction held 9 bases outside the gene matches.

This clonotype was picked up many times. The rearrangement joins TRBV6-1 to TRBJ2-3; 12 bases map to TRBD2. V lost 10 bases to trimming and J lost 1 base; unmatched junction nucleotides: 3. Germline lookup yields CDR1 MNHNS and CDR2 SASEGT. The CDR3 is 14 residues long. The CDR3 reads CATRLAGGTDTQYF. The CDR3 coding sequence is TGTGCCACACGACTAGCGGGGGGCACAGATACGCAGTATTTT.